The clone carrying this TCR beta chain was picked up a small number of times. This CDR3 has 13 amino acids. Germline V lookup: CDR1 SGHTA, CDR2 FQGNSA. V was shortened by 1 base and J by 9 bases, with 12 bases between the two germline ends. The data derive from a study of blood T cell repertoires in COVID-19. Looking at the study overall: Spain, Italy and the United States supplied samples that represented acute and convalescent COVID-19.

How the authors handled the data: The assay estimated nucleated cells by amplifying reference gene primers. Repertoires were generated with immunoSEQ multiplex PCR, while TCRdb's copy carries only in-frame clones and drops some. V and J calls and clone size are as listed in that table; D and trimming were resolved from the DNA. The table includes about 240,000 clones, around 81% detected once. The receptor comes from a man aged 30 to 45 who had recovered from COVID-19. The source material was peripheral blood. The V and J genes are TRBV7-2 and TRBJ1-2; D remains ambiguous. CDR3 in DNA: TGTGCCAGCAGCTTAGAGCCGAGAGGGAGCTACACCTTC. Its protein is CASSLEPRGSYTF.